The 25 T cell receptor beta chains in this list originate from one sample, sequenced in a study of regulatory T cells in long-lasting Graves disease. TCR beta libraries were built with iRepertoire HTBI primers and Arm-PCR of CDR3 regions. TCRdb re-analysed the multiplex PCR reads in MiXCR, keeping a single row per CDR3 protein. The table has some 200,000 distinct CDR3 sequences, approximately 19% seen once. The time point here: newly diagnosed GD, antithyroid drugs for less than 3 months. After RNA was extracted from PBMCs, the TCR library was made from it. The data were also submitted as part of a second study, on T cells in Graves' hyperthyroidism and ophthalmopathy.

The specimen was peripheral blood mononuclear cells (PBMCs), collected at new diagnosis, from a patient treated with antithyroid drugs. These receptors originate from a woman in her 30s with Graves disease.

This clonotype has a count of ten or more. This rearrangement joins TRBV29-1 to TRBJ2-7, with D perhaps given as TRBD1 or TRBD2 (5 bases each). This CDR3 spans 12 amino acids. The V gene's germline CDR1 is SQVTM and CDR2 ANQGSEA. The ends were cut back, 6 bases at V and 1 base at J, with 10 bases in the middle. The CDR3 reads CSVGWGSYEQYF. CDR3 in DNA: TGCAGCGTGGGTTGGGGGTCCTACGAGCAGTACTTC.

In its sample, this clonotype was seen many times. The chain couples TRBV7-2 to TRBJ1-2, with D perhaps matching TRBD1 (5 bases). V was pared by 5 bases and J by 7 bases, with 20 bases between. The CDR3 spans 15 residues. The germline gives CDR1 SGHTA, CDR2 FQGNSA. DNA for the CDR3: TGTGCCAGCAGCGCCTCCGGGGCCCGAAGAGCTGGCTACACCTTC. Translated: CASSASGARRAGYTF.

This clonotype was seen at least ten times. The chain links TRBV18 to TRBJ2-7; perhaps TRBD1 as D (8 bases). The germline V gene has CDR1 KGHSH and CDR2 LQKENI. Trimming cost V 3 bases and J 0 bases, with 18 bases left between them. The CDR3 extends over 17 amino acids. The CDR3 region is CASSPGGTGGGSYEQYF. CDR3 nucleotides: TGTGCCAGCTCACCGGGGGGGACAGGTGGGGGCTCCTACGAGCAGTACTTC. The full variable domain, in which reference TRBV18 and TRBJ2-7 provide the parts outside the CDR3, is NAGVMQNPRHLVRRRGQEARLRCSPMKGHSHVYWYRQLPEEGLKFMVYLQKENIIDESGMPKERFSAEFPKEGPSILRIQQVVRGDSAAYFCASSPGGTGGGSYEQYFGPGTRLTVT.

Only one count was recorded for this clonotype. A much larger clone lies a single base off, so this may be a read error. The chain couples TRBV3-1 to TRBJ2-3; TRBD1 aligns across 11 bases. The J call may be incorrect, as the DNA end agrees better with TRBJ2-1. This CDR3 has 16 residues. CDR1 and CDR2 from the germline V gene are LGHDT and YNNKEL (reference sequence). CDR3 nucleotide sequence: TGTGCCAGCAGCCAAGGTTCCGGACAGGGGGCCGATGGGCAGTTCTTC. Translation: CASSQGSGQGADGQFF.

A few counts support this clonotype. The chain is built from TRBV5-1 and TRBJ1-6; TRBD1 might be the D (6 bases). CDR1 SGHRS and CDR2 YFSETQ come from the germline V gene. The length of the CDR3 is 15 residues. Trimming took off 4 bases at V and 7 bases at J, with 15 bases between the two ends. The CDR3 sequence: CASSREGGRNSPLHF. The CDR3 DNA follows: TGCGCCAGCAGCAGGGAGGGGGGTCGCAATTCACCCCTCCACTTT.

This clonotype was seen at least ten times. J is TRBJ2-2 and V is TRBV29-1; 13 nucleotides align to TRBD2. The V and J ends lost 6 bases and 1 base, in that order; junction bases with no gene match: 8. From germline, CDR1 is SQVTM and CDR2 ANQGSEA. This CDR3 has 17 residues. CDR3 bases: TGCAGCGTCCCCGGACTAGCGGGAGCCTGGAACACCGGGGAGCTGTTTTTT. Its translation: CSVPGLAGAWNTGELFF.

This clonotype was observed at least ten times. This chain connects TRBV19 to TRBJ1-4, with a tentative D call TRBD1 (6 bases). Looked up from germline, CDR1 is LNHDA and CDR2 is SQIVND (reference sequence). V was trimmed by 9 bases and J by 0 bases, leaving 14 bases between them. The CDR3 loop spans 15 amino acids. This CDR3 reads CASGRQVSTNEKLFF. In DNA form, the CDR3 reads TGTGCCAGCGGGAGACAGGTTTCAACTAATGAAAAACTGTTTTTT.

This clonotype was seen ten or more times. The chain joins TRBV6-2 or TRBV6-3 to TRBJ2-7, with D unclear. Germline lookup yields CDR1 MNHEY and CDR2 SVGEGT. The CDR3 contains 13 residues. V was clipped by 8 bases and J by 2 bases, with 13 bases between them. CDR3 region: CASAPGPTYEQYF. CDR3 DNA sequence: TGTGCCAGCGCCCCGGGCCCTACCTACGAGCAGTACTTC.

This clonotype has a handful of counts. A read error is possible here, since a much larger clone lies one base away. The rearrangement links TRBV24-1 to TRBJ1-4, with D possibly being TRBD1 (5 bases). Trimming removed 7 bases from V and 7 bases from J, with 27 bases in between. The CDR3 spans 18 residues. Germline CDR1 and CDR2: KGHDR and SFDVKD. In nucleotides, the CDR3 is TGTGCCACCAGACCCCCGTTAGCCCCCCAGGGATTGTTTGAAAAACTGTTTTTT. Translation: CATRPPLAPQGLFEKLFF.

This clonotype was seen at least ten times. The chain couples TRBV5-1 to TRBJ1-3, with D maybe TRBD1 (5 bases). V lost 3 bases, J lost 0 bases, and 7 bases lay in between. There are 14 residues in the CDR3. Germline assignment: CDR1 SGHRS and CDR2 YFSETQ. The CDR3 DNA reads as TGCGCCAGCAGCTCTCAGGGCTCTGGAAACACCATATATTTT. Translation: CASSSQGSGNTIYF.

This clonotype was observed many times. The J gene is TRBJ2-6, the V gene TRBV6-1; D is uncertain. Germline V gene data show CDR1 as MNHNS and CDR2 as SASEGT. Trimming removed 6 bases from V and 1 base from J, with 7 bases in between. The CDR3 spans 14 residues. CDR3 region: CASRRTSGANVLTF. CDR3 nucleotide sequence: TGTGCCAGCAGGCGAACATCTGGGGCCAACGTCCTGACTTTC.

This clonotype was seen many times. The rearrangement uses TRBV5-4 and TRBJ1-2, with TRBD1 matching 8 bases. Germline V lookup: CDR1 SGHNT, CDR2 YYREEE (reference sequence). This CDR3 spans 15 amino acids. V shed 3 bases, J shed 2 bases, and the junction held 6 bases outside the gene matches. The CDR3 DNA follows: TGTGCCAGCAGCTCCCCCAGGGGGCAGAACTATGGCTACACCTTC. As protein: CASSSPRGQNYGYTF.

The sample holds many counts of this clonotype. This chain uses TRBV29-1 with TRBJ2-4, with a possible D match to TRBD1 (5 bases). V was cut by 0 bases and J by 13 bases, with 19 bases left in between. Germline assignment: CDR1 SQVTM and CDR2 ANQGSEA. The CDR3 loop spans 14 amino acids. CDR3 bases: TGCAGCGTTGAAGATTTGAGAGACAGTAGCTGGCAGTACTTC. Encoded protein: CSVEDLRDSSWQYF.

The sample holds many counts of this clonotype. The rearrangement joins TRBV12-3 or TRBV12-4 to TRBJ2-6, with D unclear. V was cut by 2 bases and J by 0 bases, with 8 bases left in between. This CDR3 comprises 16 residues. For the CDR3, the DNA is TGTGCCAGCAGTTTATGGGGAACCTCTGGGGCCAACGTCCTGACTTTC. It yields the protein CASSLWGTSGANVLTF.

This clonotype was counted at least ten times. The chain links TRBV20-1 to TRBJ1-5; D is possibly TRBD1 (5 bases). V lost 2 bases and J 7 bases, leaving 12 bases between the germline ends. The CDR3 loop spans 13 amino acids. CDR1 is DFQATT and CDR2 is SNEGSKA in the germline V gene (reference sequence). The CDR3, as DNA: TGCAGTGCTAGATCGGCCGGGGCCCAGCCCCAGCATTTT. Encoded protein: CSARSAGAQPQHF.

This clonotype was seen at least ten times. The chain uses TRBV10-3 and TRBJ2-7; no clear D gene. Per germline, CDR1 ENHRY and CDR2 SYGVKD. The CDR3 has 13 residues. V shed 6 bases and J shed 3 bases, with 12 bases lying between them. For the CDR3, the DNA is TGTGCCATCAGACTTCCAGATATCTACGAGCAGTACTTC. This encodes CAIRLPDIYEQYF.

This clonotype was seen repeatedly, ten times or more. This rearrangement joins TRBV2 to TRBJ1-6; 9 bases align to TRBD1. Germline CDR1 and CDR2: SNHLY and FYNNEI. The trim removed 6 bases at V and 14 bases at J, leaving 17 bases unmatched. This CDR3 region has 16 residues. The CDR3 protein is CASRPAAGTGRLSLHF. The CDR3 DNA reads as TGTGCCAGCAGACCCGCGGCGGGGACAGGGCGGTTGTCCCTCCACTTT.

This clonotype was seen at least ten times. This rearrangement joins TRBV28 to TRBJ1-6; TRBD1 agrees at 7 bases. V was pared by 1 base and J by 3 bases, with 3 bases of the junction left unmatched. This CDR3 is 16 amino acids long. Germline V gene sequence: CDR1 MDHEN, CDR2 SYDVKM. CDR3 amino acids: CASSLFGTVYNSPLHF. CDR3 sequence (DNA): TGTGCCAGCAGTTTATTTGGGACAGTCTATAATTCACCCCTCCACTTT.

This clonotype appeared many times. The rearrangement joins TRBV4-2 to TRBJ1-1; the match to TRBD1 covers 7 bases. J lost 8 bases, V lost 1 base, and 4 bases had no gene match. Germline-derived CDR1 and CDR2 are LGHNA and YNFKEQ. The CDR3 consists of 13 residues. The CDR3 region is CASSQAGGEEAFF. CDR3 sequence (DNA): TGTGCCAGCAGCCAAGCAGGGGGTGAGGAAGCTTTCTTT.

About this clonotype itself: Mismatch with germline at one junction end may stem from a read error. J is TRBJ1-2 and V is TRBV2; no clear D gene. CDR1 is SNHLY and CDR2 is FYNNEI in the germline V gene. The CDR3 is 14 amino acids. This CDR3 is CASRATTLGYGYTF. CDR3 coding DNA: TGTGCTAGCAGAGCCACAACGTTGGGCTATGGCTACACCTTC.

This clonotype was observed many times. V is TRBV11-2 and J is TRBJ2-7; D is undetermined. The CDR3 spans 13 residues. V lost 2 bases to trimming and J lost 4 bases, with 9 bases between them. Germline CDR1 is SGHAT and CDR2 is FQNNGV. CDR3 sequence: CASSLNSLYEQYF. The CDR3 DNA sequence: TGTGCCAGCAGCTTAAACTCCCTATACGAGCAGTACTTC.

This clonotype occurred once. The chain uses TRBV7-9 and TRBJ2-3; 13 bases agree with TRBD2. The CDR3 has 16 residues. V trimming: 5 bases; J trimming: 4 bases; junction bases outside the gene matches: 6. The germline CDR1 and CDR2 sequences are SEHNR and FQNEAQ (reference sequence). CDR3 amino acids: CASSPRLAGGADTQYF. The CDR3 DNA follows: TGTGCCAGCAGCCCGCGACTAGCGGGAGGTGCAGATACGCAGTATTTT.

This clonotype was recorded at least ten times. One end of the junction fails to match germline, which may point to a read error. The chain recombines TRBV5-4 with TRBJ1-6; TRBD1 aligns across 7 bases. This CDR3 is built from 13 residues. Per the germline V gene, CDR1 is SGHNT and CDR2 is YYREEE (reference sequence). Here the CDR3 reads CASGSGQSSALHF. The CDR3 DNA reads TGTGCCAGCGGATCGGGACAGTCTTCAGCCCTCCACTTT. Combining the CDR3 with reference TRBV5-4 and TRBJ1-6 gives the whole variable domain ETGVTQSPTHLIKTRGQQVTLRCSSQSGHNTVSWYQQALGQGPQFIFQYYREEENGRGNFPPRFSGLQFPNYSSELNVNALELDDSALYLCASGSGQSSALHFGNGTRLTVT.

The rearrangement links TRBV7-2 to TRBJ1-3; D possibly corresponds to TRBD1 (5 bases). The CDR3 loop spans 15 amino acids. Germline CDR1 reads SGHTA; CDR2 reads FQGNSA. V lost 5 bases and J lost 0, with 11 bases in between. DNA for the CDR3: TGTGCCAGCAGCCCCTTCGGGGGCTCTGGAAACACCATATATTTT. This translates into CASSPFGGSGNTIYF.

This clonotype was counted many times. The DNA of the CDR3 is TGTGCCAGCAGTATTGACAGGGGCAATCAGCCCCAGCATTTT. Its translation is CASSIDRGNQPQHF. This chain uses TRBV12-3 or TRBV12-4 with TRBJ1-5, with 7 bases that match TRBD1. CDR3 size: 14 residues. V lost 5 bases, J lost 2 bases, and 3 bases stayed unmatched.